The T cell receptor beta chain described here comes from a study of cytomegalovirus exposure and HLA in healthy donors (dated by TCRdb to the late 2010s). At the level of the whole study: According to a later analysis, the 120 or so validation repertoires were produced on the same platform as the 600 to 850 repertoires of the first cohort. The aim of the study was to test whether cataloging public T cell receptors could identify signatures of past pathogen exposure. In addition to the first cohort of several hundred subjects, a separate validation cohort of 100 to 150 different subjects was used. To predict cytomegalovirus infection status, the study combined high-throughput TCR immunosequencing, statistical association of individual TCRs with disease status, and machine learning.

Separate from the roughly 650-subject first cohort, the validation cohort of 95 to 150 subjects was the group to which the donors belonged. Taken from cysteine to phenylalanine, the CDR3 has 15 residues. Solely the CDR3 DNA is kept, with 45 bases framed from the first base. The junction shows trimming of 5 bases on V and 3 bases on J, and the gene matches do not reach 5 bases of it. CDR1 and CDR2 (MNHNS, SASEGT) derive from the germline V gene. Broad study findings and their caveats: The classifier was reported to diagnose cytomegalovirus status with high specificity and sensitivity in both the original and validation cohorts. A few of the identified cytomegalovirus-associated TCR beta chains were confirmed in vitro to be specific for cytomegalovirus antigens. Most TCR sequences were seen in very few donors, while some public TCRs were found in many individuals. The validation cohort had no HLA typing available for a later analysis, so co-occurrence within that cohort was assessed over all 110 or so repertoires. The study listed 164 TCR beta chains as associated with cytomegalovirus. Subsequent analysis determined that TCRs grouped into clusters in the first cohort also showed a tendency toward co-occurrence across the 120 validation repertoires, and 85% to 95% of cluster scores exceeded 0. The authors suggested that the approach could potentially be extended to other disease states and immunological phenotypes.

Receptor amplification or capture employed the immunoSEQ multiplex PCR assay. Turning to the authors' computational methods: A statistical classification framework was built for diagnosing cytomegalovirus status from the catalog of TCR beta chain sequences. This is the immuneACCESS table as TCRdb keeps it, with only in-frame sequences that have V and J called. A part of the clones is gone; compared with another copy, unresolved V genes explain less than half, and the rest is unexplained. V, J and clone size are taken as reported in that table, and D and trimming were inferred from the DNA itself. This sample is represented by 55,000 to 70,000 clones; around 94% of them were singletons. Together, the top ten hold approximately 2.5% of the sample. In this sample, this clone turned up once. Its binding antigen is unknown. Base quality data are lacking; no much larger clone is found one base away.

This receptor was taken from a man in his late teens or twenties in good health and CMV-seronegative. The sample comprised PBMCs. Here the chain combines TRBV6-1 and TRBJ1-2; a stretch of 11 junction bases matches TRBD1. The nucleotides read TGTGCCAGCAGTCCTGGGACAGGGGGGTACTATGGCTACACCTTC. This sequence encodes CASSPGTGGYYGYTF.